This TCR beta chain derives from a study of blood T cell repertoires in COVID-19. Whole-study context: Specimens from acute and convalescent COVID-19 originated in the United States, Italy and Spain.

This clone was detected only once. Germline trimming cut 1 base from V and 0 bases from J; bases unmatched to any gene: 1. Germline V gene sequence: CDR1 SGHTS, CDR2 YDEGEE. The CDR3 extends over 15 amino acids. The repertoire was sequenced with immunoSEQ multiplex PCR; TCRdb's copy has only in-frame clones and lacks some. This sample carries approximately 500,000 clones, roughly 90% of them seen once, and the ten largest clones take less than 2%. V and J are TRBV5-8 and TRBJ2-3; the match to TRBD2 covers 8 bases. The specimen was PBMCs or T cells enriched from blood (not recorded which). This TCR was recovered from a woman aged 40 to 50 who had recovered from COVID-19. The CDR3 region is CASSLLAGSTDTQYF. CDR3 bases: TGTGCCAGCAGCTTGCTAGCGGGTAGCACAGATACGCAGTATTTT.